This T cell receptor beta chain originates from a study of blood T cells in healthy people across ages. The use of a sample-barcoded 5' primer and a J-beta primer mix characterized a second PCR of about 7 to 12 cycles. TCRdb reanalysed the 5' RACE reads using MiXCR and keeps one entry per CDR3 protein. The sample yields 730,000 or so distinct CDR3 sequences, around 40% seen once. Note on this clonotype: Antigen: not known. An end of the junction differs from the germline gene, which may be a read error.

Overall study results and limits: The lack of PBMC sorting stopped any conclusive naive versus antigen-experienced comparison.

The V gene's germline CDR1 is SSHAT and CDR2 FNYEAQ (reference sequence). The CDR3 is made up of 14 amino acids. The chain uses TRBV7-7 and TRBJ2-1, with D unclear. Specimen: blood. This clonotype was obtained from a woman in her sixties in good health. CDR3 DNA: TGTGCTAGCAGCTTAGACCTGGGTGACAATGAGCAGTTCTTC. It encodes CASSLDLGDNEQFF.